These 7 T cell receptor beta chains were sequenced from one sample in a study of control samples from healthy donors and cancer patients. Assay used: immunoSEQ multiplex PCR; TCRdb lists only in-frame clones, some missing. The table shows 100,000 to 150,000 clones, with around 90% occurring only once. Sequencing used blood. These receptors originate from a man aged 40-55 years in good health.

CDR3 DNA: TGTGCCAGTAGTTCTCCGTCGACAGGGGGCGAGGGAAAACTGTTTTTT. Translation gives CASSSPSTGGEGKLFF. The chain has TRBV19 and TRBJ1-4; 10 bases map to TRBD1. The germline V gene has CDR1 LNHDA and CDR2 SQIVND (reference sequence). The V segment lost 5 bases and the J segment 10 bases; nucleotides outside the gene matches: 13. This CDR3 is built from 16 residues. Combining the CDR3 with reference TRBV19 and TRBJ1-4 gives the whole variable domain DGGITQSPKYLFRKEGQNVTLSCEQNLNHDAMYWYRQDPGQGLRLIYYSQIVNDFQKGDIAEGYSVSREKKESFPLTVTSAQKNPTAFYLCASSSPSTGGEGKLFFGSGTQLSVL.

J is TRBJ1-4 and V is TRBV5-6; 8 bases match TRBD1. The V gene end was trimmed by 4 bases and the J gene end by 5 bases; junction bases not matched to a gene: 7. This CDR3 contains 15 residues. CDR1 and CDR2 from the germline V gene are SGHDT and YYEEEE. The CDR3 is CASSPRTGLNEKLFF. As DNA, the CDR3 is TGTGCCAGCAGCCCTCGGACAGGGCTGAATGAAAAACTGTTTTTT.

This clone has only a few counts. V and J are TRBV6-5 and TRBJ2-6; a weak D match, TRBD1 (6 bases). The V and J ends lost 2 bases and 1 base respectively, with 6 bases between them. CDR1 is MNHEY and CDR2 is SVGAGI in the germline V gene. The CDR3 runs to 15 residues. The CDR3 spells CASSYRGSGANVLTF. CDR3 nucleotides: TGTGCCAGCAGTTACAGGGGGTCTGGGGCCAACGTCCTGACTTTC.

This clone occurred once. The V and J genes are TRBV7-2 and TRBJ1-1; TRBD1 is a possible D gene (5 bases). Trimming removed 5 bases from V and 4 bases from J, with 17 bases in between. This CDR3 spans 15 amino acids. Germline loops: CDR1 SGHTA, CDR2 FQGNSA. CDR3 nucleotide sequence: TGTGCCAGCAGCAACACCCTTCTCGGGGGCACTGAAGCTTTCTTT. Protein product: CASSNTLLGGTEAFF.

The rearrangement joins TRBV3-1 (or the pseudogene TRBV3-2) to TRBJ2-7; perhaps TRBD1 as D (6 bases). The CDR3 is made up of 13 amino acids. Trimming removed 4 bases from V and 2 bases from J, with 9 bases in between. Germline V gene data show CDR1 as LGHDT and CDR2 as YNNKEL (reference sequence). CDR3 in amino acids: CASSRTGPYEQYF. The CDR3 coding sequence is TGTGCCAGCAGCCGAACAGGGCCCTACGAGCAGTACTTC.

The genes are TRBV5-1 and TRBJ1-1; D uncertain. V gave up 2 bases and J gave up 2 bases, with 16 bases separating them. From germline, CDR1 is SGHRS and CDR2 YFSETQ. The CDR3 has 16 amino acids. The CDR3 loop reads CASSFNPGEGNTEAFF. CDR3 sequence (DNA): TGCGCCAGCAGCTTCAATCCCGGAGAGGGTAACACTGAAGCTTTCTTT.

The genes are TRBV6-5 and TRBJ2-7, with 8 bases aligning to TRBD2. This CDR3 is built from 15 residues. CDR1 and CDR2 (germline): MNHEY, SVGAGI. The V and J ends lost 6 bases and 0 bases, in that order; junction bases with no gene match: 7. As DNA, the CDR3 is TGTGCCAGCAGCGAGCGGGGGCCCGGCTCCTACGAGCAGTACTTC. Its translation is CASSERGPGSYEQYF.